These T cell receptor beta chains were read from a single sample in a study of blood T cell repertoires in COVID-19. This table comes from immunoSEQ multiplex PCR, and its TCRdb copy is limited to in-frame clones, with some not included. The sample holds around 200,000 clones, around nine tenths seen once. The sequenced sample consisted of peripheral blood. All receptors derive from a young man with active or convalescent COVID-19. CDR3s include the opening cysteine and the closing phenylalanine or tryptophan. The order of the fields is D gene, clone size, J gene, V gene, CDR3 protein, CDR3 DNA. D genes are given only for firm matches. Some rows have no size entry. The others give once, few or many, or a class for an expanded clone.

>TRBD1|-|TRBJ2-2|TRBV4-3
CASSHRDSNTGELFF
TGCGCCAGCAGCCATAGGGACAGTAACACCGGGGAGCTGTTTTTT
>TRBD2|-|TRBJ2-3|TRBV27
CASSLEASGGALDTDTQYF
TGTGCCAGCAGTTTAGAAGCTAGCGGGGGGGCGTTAGACACAGATACGCAGTATTTT
>TRBD1|-|TRBJ1-6|TRBV28
CASSPNPGQASSYNSPLHF
TGTGCCAGCAGTCCGAACCCGGGACAGGCGAGCTCCTATAATTCACCCCTCCACTTT
>-|-|TRBJ1-2|TRBV11-2
CASSLEQSTNYGYTF
TGTGCCAGCAGCTTAGAACAGTCAACTAACTATGGCTACACCTTC
>TRBD1|-|TRBJ2-1|TRBV7-3
CASSFSGTGETYNEQFF
TGTGCCAGCAGCTTCTCCGGGACAGGGGAGACCTACAATGAGCAGTTCTTC
>-|-|TRBJ1-2|TRBV28
CAILQGIGGYTF
TGTGCCATACTACAGGGAATTGGCGGCTACACCTTC
>TRBD2|-|TRBJ2-3|TRBV25-1
CASSELRGFTDTQYF
TGTGCCAGCAGTGAATTGCGGGGGTTCACAGATACGCAGTATTTT
>-|-|TRBJ1-6|TRBV5-6
CASSLGITGKYNSPLHF
TGTGCCAGCAGCTTGGGGATTACAGGGAAATATAATTCACCCCTCCACTTT
>TRBD1|few|TRBJ2-1|TRBV5-6
CASSPGTGGHNEQFF
TGTGCCAGCAGTCCCGGGACAGGGGGTCACAATGAGCAGTTCTTC
>TRBD1|-|TRBJ2-1|TRBV28
CASTTGQGLHNEQFF
TGTGCCAGCACTACGGGACAGGGGCTTCACAATGAGCAGTTCTTC
>-|few|TRBJ1-3|TRBV2
CASSSEAGNTIYF
TGTGCCAGCAGTTCAGAAGCTGGAAACACCATATATTTT
>-|-|TRBJ2-3|TRBV11-2
CASSLQETSTDTQYF
TGTGCCAGCAGCTTACAAGAGACTAGCACAGATACGCAGTATTTT
>-|once|TRBJ1-1|TRBV5-1
CASTLAGGLGTEAFF
TGCGCCAGCACCCTGGCCGGAGGCTTAGGAACTGAAGCTTTCTTT
>-|-|TRBJ1-3|TRBV6-1
CASSEQQSSGNTIYF
TGTGCCAGCAGTGAACAACAGAGCTCTGGAAACACCATATATTTT
>-|-|TRBJ2-7|TRBV4-1
CASSQAGPYEQYF
TGCGCCAGCAGCCAAGCAGGCCCCTACGAGCAGTACTTC
>-|-|TRBJ1-5|TRBV28
CASSLSPGVQNQPQHF
TGTGCCAGCAGTTTGAGTCCAGGGGTTCAAAATCAGCCCCAGCATTTT
>-|-|TRBJ2-3|TRBV5-5
CASSFGGRPTDTQYF
TGTGCCAGCAGCTTCGGGGGGCGACCCACAGATACGCAGTATTTT
>-|-|TRBJ1-2|TRBV13
CASSLGRSNYGYTF
TGTGCCAGCAGCTTAGGGAGGAGTAACTATGGCTACACCTTC
>-|-|TRBJ1-2|TRBV4-3
CASSQRTAANYGYTF
TGCGCCAGCAGCCAGCGGACAGCAGCTAACTATGGCTACACCTTC
>-|-|TRBJ2-5|TRBV21-1
CASSSGPSGKGENQETQYF
TGTGCCAGCAGCTCAGGCCCTAGCGGTAAGGGGGAAAATCAGGAGACCCAGTACTTC
>TRBD1|-|TRBJ1-1|TRBV18
CASSPLDRGATEAFF
TGTGCCAGCTCACCACTGGACAGGGGGGCCACTGAAGCTTTCTTT
>TRBD1|-|TRBJ2-2|TRBV6-5
CASSFDRVSGELFF
TGTGCCAGCAGTTTCGACAGGGTTTCCGGGGAGCTGTTTTTT
>-|-|TRBJ1-5|TRBV7-2
CASSLETGKGPQHF
TGTGCCAGCAGCTTAGAGACGGGGAAGGGGCCCCAGCATTTT
>TRBD2|-|TRBJ2-2|TRBV2
CASRLTLLTSGGRNTGELFF
TGTGCCAGCAGACTAACCCTACTGACTAGCGGGGGCCGTAACACCGGGGAGCTGTTTTTT
>TRBD1|-|TRBJ2-1|TRBV7-9
CASSLQGASYNEQFF
TGTGCCAGCAGCTTGCAGGGGGCGTCTTACAATGAGCAGTTCTTC
>-|few|TRBJ1-4|TRBV5-3
CARSPCGGREKLFF
TGTGCCAGAAGCCCATGCGGGGGCCGCGAAAAACTGTTTTTT
>TRBD1|-|TRBJ1-2|TRBV7-8
CASSLRGGQGSLPYGYTF
TGTGCCAGCAGCTTAAGAGGGGGACAGGGCTCGCTCCCTTACGGCTACACCTTC
>-|-|TRBJ2-3|TRBV6-6
CASSYQYTDTQYF
TGTGCCAGCAGTTACCAGTACACAGATACGCAGTATTTT